The 4 T cell receptor beta chains below all came from one sample that was sequenced in a study of early stage breast cancer tumors. The data were produced by immunoSEQ multiplex PCR, yet TCRdb's version contains in-frame clones alone and is incomplete. The data show under 2,000 clones, with roughly two thirds seen just once and 9.8% held by the top ten. Sequenced sample: normal breast tissue next to the tumor. These receptors originate from a person aged 35-50 years with breast cancer.

This chain connects TRBV2 to TRBJ2-6; no clear D gene. The CDR3 has 18 amino acids. Trimming pared 4 bases from V and 16 bases from J, leaving 32 bases between. Germline-derived CDR1 and CDR2 are SNHLY and FYNNEI. The CDR3 protein is CASSGSHYRSKSGQRLTF. The CDR3, as DNA: TGTGCCAGCAGTGGCTCGCATTACCGATCAAAGTCGGGCCAACGTCTGACTTTC.

This sequence joins TRBV9 and TRBJ2-3, with 7 bases fitting TRBD2. Germline CDR1 SGDLS, CDR2 YYNGEE. The trim removed 0 bases at V and 4 bases at J, leaving 5 bases unmatched. The length of the CDR3 is 15 residues. CDR3 sequence: CASSVAASGADTQYF. The CDR3 DNA follows: TGTGCCAGCAGCGTAGCGGCTAGCGGAGCAGATACGCAGTATTTT. The full variable domain, rest sourced from reference TRBV9 and TRBJ2-3, is DSGVTQTPKHLITATGQRVTLRCSPRSGDLSVYWYQQSLDQGLQFLIQYYNGEERAKGNILERFSAQQFPDLHSELNLSSLELGDSALYFCASSVAASGADTQYFGPGTRLTVL.

CDR3 sequence reads: CASSVGVSSYNEQFF. The CDR3 DNA follows: TGTGCCAGCAGCGTAGGGGTAAGCTCCTACAATGAGCAGTTCTTC. The chain carries TRBV9 and TRBJ2-1; D not resolved. This CDR3 spans 15 amino acids. The germline V and J ends were trimmed by 0 bases and 0 bases, with 7 bases remaining between them. CDR1 and CDR2 (germline): SGDLS, YYNGEE. Full variable domain (remainder filled in from reference TRBV9 and TRBJ2-1): DSGVTQTPKHLITATGQRVTLRCSPRSGDLSVYWYQQSLDQGLQFLIQYYNGEERAKGNILERFSAQQFPDLHSELNLSSLELGDSALYFCASSVGVSSYNEQFFGPGTRLTVL.

V usage is TRBV29-1 and J usage is TRBJ2-2, with D unresolved. CDR3 length: 14 amino acids. The ends were cut back, 0 bases at V and 5 bases at J, with 10 bases in the middle. Looked up from germline, CDR1 is SQVTM and CDR2 is ANQGSEA. The CDR3 sequence: CSVEDGESTGELFF. CDR3 in DNA: TGCAGCGTTGAAGATGGCGAAAGTACCGGGGAGCTGTTTTTT.